This T cell receptor beta chain stems from a study of T cells after yellow fever vaccination. Findings and caveats of the study: There was a small share of clonotypes that showed up in both the CD4 and CD8 compartments.

In TCRdb, the 5' RACE reads were re-called with MiXCR into one record per CDR3 protein. This table has just over 250,000 distinct CDR3 sequences, roughly 5.6% appearing once. This clonotype showed up many times. The antigen remains unidentified. Germline V gene lookup returns CDR1 SGHTA and CDR2 FQGNSA. The germline V and J ends were trimmed by 1 base and 4 bases, with 29 bases remaining between them. The CDR3 contains 21 residues. The rearrangement uses TRBV7-2 and TRBJ1-3; D is possibly TRBD1 (6 bases). Sample: CD4+ T cells sorted from PBMCs, taken on the day of the yellow fever booster vaccination. This receptor was identified in a man between 18 and 35 years old who received the YFV17D yellow fever vaccine. The CDR3 here is CASSLVDLLWDTDVSGNTIYF. The CDR3 DNA follows: TGTGCCAGCAGCTTAGTGGATCTCCTGTGGGACACCGATGTTTCAGGAAACACCATATATTTT.